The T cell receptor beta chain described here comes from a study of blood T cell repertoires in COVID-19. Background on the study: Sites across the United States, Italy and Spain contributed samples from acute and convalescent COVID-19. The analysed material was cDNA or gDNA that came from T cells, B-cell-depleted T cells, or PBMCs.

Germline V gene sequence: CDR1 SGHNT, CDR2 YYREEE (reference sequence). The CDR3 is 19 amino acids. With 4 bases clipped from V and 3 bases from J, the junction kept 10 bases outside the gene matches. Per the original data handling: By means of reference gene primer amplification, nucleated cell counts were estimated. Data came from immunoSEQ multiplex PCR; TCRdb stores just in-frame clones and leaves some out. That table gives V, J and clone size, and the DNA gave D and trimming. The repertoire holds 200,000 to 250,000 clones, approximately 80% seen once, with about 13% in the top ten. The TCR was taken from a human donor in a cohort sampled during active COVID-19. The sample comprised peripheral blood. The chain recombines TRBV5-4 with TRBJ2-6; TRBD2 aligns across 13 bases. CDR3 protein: CASSLKLAGGPIGANVLTF. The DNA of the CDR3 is TGTGCCAGCAGCCTAAAACTAGCGGGAGGGCCAATTGGGGCCAACGTCCTGACTTTC.